This T cell receptor beta chain appears in the sequencing data of a study of human T cells and chemical hapten exposure. The study, taken as a whole, reports: The study found that DPC sensitization did not change TCRs above 1 in 1000 frequency. Patch test score rose with PT1 expanded TCR count, significant at thresholds 8, 16 and 32, not 4.

The CDR3 is 14 residues long. V lost 4 bases, J lost 3 bases, and 12 bases lay in between. Germline assignment: CDR1 SGHAT and CDR2 FQNNGV. This clonotype was seen many times. Its antigen is not known. TCRdb re-analysed the RACE reads in MiXCR, keeping a single row per CDR3 protein. This table holds about 82,000 distinct CDR3 sequences, 10% to 15% found once. Time point indicated: patch test 3, about 24 weeks after DPC sensitization. Treatment of the sample: therapeutic diphenylcyclopropenone sensitization with weekly scalp DPC. The study extracted total RNA from unfractionated whole blood. The clonotype comes from a woman aged 50 to 60 with alopecia areata. Some clones in this sample may be carry-over from other donors' samples. The chain links TRBV11-2 to TRBJ1-1, with a tentative D call TRBD1 (5 bases). The material was whole blood, obtained in connection with sensitization to the hapten diphenylcyclopropenone (DPC). This chain's CDR3 is CASSSTRGDTEAFF. CDR3 bases: TGTGCCAGCAGCTCGACCAGAGGGGACACTGAAGCTTTCTTT. The whole variable domain, filled in from reference TRBV11-2 and TRBJ1-1, reads EAGVAQSPRYKIIEKRQSVAFWCNPISGHATLYWYQQILGQGPKLLIQFQNNGVVDDSQLPKDRFSAERLKGVDSTLKIQPAKLEDSAVYLCASSSTRGDTEAFFGQGTRLTVV.